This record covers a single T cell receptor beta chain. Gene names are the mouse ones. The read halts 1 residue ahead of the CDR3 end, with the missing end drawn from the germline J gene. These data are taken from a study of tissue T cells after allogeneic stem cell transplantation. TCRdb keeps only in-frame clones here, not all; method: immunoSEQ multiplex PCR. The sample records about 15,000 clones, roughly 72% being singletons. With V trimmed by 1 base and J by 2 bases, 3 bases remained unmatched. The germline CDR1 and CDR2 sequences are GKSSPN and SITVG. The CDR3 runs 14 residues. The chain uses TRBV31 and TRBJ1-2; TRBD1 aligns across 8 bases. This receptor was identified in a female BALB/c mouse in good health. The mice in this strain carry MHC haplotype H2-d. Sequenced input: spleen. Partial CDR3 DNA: TGTGCCTGGAGTCCCCGGACAGGGAACTCCGACTACACC. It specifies CAWSPRTGNSDYT. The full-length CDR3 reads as CAWSPRTGNSDYTF.